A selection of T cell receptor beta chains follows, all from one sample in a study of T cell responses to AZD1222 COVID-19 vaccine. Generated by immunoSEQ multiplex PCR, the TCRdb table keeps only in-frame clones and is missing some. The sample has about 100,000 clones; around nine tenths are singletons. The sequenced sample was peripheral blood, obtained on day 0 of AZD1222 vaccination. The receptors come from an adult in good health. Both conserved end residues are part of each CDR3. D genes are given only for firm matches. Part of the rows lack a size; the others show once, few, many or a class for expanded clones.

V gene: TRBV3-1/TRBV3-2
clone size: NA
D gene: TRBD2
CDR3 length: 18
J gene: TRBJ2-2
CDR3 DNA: TGTGCCAGCAGCCAGACTAGCGGGATGTTCGCGAACACCGGGGAGCTGTTTTTT
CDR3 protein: CASSQTSGMFANTGELFF

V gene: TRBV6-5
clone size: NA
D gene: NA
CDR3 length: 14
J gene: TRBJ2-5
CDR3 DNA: TGTGCCAGCAGTACAACGATGGGGAAAGAGACCCAGTACTTC
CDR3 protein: CASSTTMGKETQYF

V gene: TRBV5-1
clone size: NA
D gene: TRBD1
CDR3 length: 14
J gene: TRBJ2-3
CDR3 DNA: TGCGCCAGCAGCGCGGGGACAGGAACAGATACGCAGTATTTT
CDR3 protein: CASSAGTGTDTQYF

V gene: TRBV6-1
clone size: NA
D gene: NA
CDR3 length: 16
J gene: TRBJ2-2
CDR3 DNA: TGTGCCAGCAGTGTCCAGGGGACAACGAACACCGGGGAGCTGTTTTTT
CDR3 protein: CASSVQGTTNTGELFF

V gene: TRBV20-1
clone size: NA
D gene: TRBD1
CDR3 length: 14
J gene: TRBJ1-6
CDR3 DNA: TGCAGTGCGAGTCAGGAGACAGGGATGTCACCCCTCCACTTT
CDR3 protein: CSASQETGMSPLHF

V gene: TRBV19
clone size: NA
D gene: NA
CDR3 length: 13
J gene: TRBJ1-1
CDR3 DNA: TGTGCCAGTAGTATCGGAGGGAACACTGAAGCTTTCTTT
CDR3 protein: CASSIGGNTEAFF

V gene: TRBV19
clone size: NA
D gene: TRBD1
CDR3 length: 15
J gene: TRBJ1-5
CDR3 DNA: TGTGCCAGTAGTATAGAGACAGGGGTTCATCAGCCCCAGCATTTT
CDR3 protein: CASSIETGVHQPQHF

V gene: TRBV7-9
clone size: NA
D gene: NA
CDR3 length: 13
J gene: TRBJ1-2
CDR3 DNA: TGTGCCAGCAGCTTAGTCCCCCCCTATGGCTACACCTTC
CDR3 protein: CASSLVPPYGYTF

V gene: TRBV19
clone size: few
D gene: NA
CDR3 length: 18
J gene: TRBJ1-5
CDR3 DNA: TGTGCCAGTAGTAACACTCAGGGCCAGGGGATTAGCAATCAGCCCCAGCATTTT
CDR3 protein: CASSNTQGQGISNQPQHF

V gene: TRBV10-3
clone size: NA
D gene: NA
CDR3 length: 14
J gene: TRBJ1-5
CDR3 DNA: TGTGCCATCAGTGACTTGGGTTTCAATCAGCCCCAGCATTTT
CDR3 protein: CAISDLGFNQPQHF

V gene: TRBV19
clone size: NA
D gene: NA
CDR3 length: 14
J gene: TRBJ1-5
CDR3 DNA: TGTGCCAGTAGTATCAATTCAGGTGCCCCGACCCAGCATTTT
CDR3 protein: CASSINSGAPTQHF

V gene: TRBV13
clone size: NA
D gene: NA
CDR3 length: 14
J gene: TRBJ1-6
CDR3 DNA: TGTGCCAGCACCAGCTCAGGGGTCAATTCACCCCTCCACTTT
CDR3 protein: CASTSSGVNSPLHF

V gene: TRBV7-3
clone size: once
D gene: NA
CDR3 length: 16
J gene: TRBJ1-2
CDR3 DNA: TGTGCCAGCAGCTTGTCTGGGGAGGGAGGGCCGCGCGGCTACACCTTC
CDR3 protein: CASSLSGEGGPRGYTF

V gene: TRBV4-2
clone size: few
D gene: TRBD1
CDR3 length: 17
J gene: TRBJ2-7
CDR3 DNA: TGTGCCAGCAGCCAAGTGCCGTTAGTGGACAGGCCCTACGAGCAGTACTTC
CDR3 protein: CASSQVPLVDRPYEQYF

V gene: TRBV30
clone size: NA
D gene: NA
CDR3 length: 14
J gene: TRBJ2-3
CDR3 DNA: TGTGCCTGGATGTGGGGGACTAGCACAGATACGCAGTATTTT
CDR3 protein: CAWMWGTSTDTQYF

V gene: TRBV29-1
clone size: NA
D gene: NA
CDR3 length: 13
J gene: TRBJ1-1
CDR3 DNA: TGCAGCGTCGAGGGTCAGCAGAACACTGAAGCTTTCTTT
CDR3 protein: CSVEGQQNTEAFF

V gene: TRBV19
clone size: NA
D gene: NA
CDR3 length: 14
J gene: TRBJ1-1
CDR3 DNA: TGTGCCAGTAGTTTCGACAGGAGGAACACTGAAGCTTTCTTT
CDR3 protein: CASSFDRRNTEAFF

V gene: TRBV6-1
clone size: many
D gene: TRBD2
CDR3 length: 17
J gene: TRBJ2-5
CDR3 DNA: TGTGCCAGCAGGGAACTAGCGGGAGGGCGACAACAAGAGACCCAGTACTTC
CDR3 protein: CASRELAGGRQQETQYF

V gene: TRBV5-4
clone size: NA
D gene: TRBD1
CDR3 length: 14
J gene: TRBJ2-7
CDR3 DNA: TGTGCCAGCAGCAGACGGACAGGGAGCTACGAGCAGTACTTC
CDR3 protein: CASSRRTGSYEQYF

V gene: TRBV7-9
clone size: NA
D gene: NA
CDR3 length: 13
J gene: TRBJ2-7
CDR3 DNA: TGTGCCAGCAGCTCCCTCGCCCGTTACGAGCAGTACTTC
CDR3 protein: CASSSLARYEQYF

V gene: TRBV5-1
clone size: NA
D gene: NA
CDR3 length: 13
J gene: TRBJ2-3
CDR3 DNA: TGCGCCAGCAGCTTGGATTCATACGATACGCAGTATTTT
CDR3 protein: CASSLDSYDTQYF

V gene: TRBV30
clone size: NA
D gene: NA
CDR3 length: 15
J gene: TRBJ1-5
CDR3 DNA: TGTGCCTGGAGTGTACGGGCAGGGCTGGGCCAGCCCCAGCATTTT
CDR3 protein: CAWSVRAGLGQPQHF

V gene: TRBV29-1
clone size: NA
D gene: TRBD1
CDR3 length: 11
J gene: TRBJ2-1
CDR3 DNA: TGCAGCGTTGACAGGGGGAATGAGCAGTTCTTC
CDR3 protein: CSVDRGNEQFF

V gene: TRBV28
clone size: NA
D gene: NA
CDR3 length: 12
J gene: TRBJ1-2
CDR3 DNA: TGTGCCAGCAGCCTGGGGAGCTATGGCTACACCTTC
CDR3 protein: CASSLGSYGYTF

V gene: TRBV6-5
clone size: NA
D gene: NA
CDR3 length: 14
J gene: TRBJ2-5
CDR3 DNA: TGTGCCAGCGCGGTTCAGCGGAGCCCAGAGACCCAGTACTTC
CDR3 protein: CASAVQRSPETQYF

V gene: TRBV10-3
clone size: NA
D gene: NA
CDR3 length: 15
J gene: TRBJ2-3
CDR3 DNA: TGTGCCATCAGTGGGGAGAGGGGACCCACAGATACGCAGTATTTT
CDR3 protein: CAISGERGPTDTQYF

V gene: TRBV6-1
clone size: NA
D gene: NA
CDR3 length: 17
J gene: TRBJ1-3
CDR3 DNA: TGTGCCAGCAGTGAAGGACAGGTTATCCACTCTGGAAACACCATATATTTT
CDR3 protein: CASSEGQVIHSGNTIYF

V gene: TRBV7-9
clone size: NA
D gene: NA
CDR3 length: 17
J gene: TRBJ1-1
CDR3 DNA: TGTGCCAGCAGTCTAGCTAGTCCAGGGACCGAGAACACTGAAGCTTTCTTT
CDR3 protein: CASSLASPGTENTEAFF

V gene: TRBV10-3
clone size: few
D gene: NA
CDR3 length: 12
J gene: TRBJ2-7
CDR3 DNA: TGTGCCATCGCCGCCCTCCCCTACGAGCAGTACTTC
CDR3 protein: CAIAALPYEQYF

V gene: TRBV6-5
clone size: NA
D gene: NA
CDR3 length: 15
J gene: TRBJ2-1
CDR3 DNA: TGTGCCAGCAGTTACGTTGGGGGAGGATACAATGAGCAGTTCTTC
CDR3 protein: CASSYVGGGYNEQFF

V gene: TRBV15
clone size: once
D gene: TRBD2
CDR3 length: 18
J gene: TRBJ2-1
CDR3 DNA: TGTGCCACCAGCAGTATTTCCGGGACTAGCTCTACTTTCGATGAGCAGTTCTTC
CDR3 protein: CATSSISGTSSTFDEQFF

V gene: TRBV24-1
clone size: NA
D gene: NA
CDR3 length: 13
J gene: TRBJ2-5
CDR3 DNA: TGTGCCACCAGTGACCTAAACCAAGAGACCCAGTACTTC
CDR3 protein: CATSDLNQETQYF

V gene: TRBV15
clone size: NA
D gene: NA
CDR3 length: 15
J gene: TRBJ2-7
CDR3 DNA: TGTGCCACCAGCAGAGACCACGAACTAGGTAACGAGCAGTACTTC
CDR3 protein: CATSRDHELGNEQYF

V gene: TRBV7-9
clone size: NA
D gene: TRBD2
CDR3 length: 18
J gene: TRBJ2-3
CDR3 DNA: TGTGCCAGCAGCCCAGGGGGACTAGCGGGGGGCCCGACAGGTACGCAGTATTTT
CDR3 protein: CASSPGGLAGGPTGTQYF

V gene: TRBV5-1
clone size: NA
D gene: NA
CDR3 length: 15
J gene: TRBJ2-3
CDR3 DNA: TGCGCCAGCAGGCCCCTAGCGACTCGCACAGATACGCAGTATTTT
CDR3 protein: CASRPLATRTDTQYF

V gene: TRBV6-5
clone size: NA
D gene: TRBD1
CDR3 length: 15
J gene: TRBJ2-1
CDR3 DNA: TGTGCCACCTTTTCCTCCGGGACAGGCCTCAATGAGCAGTTCTTC
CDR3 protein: CATFSSGTGLNEQFF

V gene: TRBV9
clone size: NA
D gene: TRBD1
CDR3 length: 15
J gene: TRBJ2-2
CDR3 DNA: TGTGCCAGCACCGGGACAGGGGGACACACCGGGGAGCTGTTTTTT
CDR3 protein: CASTGTGGHTGELFF

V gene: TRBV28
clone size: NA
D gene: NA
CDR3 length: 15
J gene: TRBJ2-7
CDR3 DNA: TGTGCCAGCAGTTCACGGGACATGGGGGATCTCGAGCAGTACTTC
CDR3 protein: CASSSRDMGDLEQYF

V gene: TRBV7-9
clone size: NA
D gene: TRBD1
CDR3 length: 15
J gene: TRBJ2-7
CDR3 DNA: TGTGCCAGCAGCTTAGAGGGACAGGGGGCCGGCGAGCAGTACTTC
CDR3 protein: CASSLEGQGAGEQYF

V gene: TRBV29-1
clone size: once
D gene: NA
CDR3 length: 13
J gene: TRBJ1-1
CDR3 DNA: TGCAGCGTGCTACCGACGAAAGGGGCTGAAGCTTTCTTT
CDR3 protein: CSVLPTKGAEAFF

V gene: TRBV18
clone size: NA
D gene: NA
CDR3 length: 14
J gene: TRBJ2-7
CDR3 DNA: TGTGCCAGCTCACCGACTTCGAGCTCCTACGAGCAGTACTTC
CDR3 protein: CASSPTSSSYEQYF

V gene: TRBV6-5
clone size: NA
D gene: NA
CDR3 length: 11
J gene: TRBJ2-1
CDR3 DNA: TGTGCCAGCAAATATTACAATGAGCAGTTCTTC
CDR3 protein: CASKYYNEQFF

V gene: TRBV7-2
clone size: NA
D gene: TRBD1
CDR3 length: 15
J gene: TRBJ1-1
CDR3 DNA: TGTGCCAGCAGCTTCAGGGGGCGGTTTGAAACTGAAGCTTTCTTT
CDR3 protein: CASSFRGRFETEAFF

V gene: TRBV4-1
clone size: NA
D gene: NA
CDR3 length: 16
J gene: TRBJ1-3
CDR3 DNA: TGCGCCAGCAGCCAAGTACCACGGTTCTCTGGAAACACCATATATTTT
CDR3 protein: CASSQVPRFSGNTIYF

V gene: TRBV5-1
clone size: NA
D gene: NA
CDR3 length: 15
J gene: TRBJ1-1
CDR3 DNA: TGCGCCAGCTCCCCGGTCGTACAGGGGAACACTGAAGCTTTCTTT
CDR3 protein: CASSPVVQGNTEAFF

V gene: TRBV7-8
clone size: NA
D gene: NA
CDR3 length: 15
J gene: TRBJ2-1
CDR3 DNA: TGTGCCAGCCGCGCCCGGGAGTTCGAATTGGATGAGCAGTTCTTC
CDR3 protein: CASRAREFELDEQFF

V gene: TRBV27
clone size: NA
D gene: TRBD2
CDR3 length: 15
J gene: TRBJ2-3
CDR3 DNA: TGTGCCAGCAGTGCAGGACTAGCGGGGGCAGATACGCAGTATTTT
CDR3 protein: CASSAGLAGADTQYF

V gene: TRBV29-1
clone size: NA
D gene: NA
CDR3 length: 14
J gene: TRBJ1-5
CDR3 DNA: TGCAGCGTTACGGACGGACAGAACAATCAGCCCCAGCATTTT
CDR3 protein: CSVTDGQNNQPQHF

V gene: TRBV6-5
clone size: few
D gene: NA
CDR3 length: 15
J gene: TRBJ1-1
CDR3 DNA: TGTGCCAGCAGTTACTCCGCGGCGCAGCGGGCTGAAGCTTTCTTT
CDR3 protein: CASSYSAAQRAEAFF

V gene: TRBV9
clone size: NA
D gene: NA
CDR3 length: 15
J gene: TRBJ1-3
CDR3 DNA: TGTGCCAGCAGCCTCAACAGGGCGGGTGGAAACACCATATATTTT
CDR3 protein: CASSLNRAGGNTIYF

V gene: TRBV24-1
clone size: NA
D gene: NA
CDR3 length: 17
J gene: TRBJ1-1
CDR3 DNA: TGTGCCACCAGTGATTTGGTTGGACACCTTTTGAACACTGAAGCTTTCTTT
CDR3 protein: CATSDLVGHLLNTEAFF

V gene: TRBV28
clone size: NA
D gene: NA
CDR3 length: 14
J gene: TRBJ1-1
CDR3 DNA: TGTGCCAGCAGTTTAACCCTTCCCCACGCTGAAGCTTTCTTT
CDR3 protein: CASSLTLPHAEAFF

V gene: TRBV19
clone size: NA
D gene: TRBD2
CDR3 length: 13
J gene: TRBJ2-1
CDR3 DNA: TGTGCCAGTAGCCAGGGACTACCCAATGAGCAGTTCTTC
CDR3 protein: CASSQGLPNEQFF

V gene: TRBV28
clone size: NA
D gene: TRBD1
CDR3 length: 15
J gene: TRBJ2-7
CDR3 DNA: TGTGCCAGCAGTCTACTGGGACAGGACATCTACGAGCAGTACTTC
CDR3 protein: CASSLLGQDIYEQYF

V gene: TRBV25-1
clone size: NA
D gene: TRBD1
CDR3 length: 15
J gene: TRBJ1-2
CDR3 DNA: TGTGCCAGCAGTCCGGGACAGGGGGTCGTTAGGGGCTACACCTTC
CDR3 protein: CASSPGQGVVRGYTF

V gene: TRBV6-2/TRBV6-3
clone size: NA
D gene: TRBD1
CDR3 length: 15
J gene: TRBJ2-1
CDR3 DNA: TGTGCCAGCAGTTGGGGACAGGGGTTTTACAATGAGCAGTTCTTC
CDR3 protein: CASSWGQGFYNEQFF

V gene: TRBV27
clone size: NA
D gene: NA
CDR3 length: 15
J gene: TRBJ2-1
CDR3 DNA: TGTGCCAGCAAATCGGGACGGAGCTCCTACAATGAGCAGTTCTTC
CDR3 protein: CASKSGRSSYNEQFF

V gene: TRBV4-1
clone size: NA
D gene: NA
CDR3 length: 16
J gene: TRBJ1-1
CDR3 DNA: TGCGCCAGCAGCCAAGGTTTCGCCAGGGAGGACACTGAAGCTTTCTTT
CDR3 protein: CASSQGFAREDTEAFF

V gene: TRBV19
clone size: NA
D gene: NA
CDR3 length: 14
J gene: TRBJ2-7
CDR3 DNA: TGTGCCAGTAGTATTGCGGTCGGCTCCTACGAGCAGTACTTC
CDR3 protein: CASSIAVGSYEQYF

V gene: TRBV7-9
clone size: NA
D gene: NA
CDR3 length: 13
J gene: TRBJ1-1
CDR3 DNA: TGTGCCAGCAGCTTAGATGGGGGGACTGAAGCTTTCTTT
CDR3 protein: CASSLDGGTEAFF